The 10 T cell receptor beta chains below were found in one sample sequenced in a study of T-cell reconstitution after alpha-beta-depleted transplantation in children. Preparation of the TCRbeta library involved a method that used unique molecular identifiers. TCRdb reanalysed the PCR reads using MiXCR and keeps one entry per CDR3 protein. The sample shows hundreds of thousands of distinct CDR3 sequences, approximately 9.5% of them seen only once. The sample consisted of PBMCs from the stem cell graft donor, taken from the stem cell graft. Source of these receptors: a human donor who donated a stem cell graft to a child with acute lymphoblastic leukemia.

The V call is TRBV10-3, the J call TRBJ2-7; TRBD2 aligns across 9 bases. This CDR3 has 16 amino acids. With V trimmed by 6 bases and J by 0 bases, 9 bases remained unmatched. Germline V CDR1 and CDR2: ENHRY, SYGVKD. The CDR3 nucleotides read TGTGCCATCAGCGGACCACTAGCGGGTATCTCCTACGAGCAGTACTTC. It is translated as CAISGPLAGISYEQYF.

The table lists this clonotype with many counts. The chain joins TRBV24-1 to TRBJ2-7, with 8 nucleotides matching TRBD2. The CDR3 length is 14 residues. The V and J ends lost 9 bases and 0 bases, in that order; junction bases with no gene match: 6. CDR1 is KGHDR, CDR2 SFDVKD, per germline. The CDR3: CATGSGGNSYEQYF. The CDR3 DNA is TGTGCCACCGGGAGCGGGGGAAACTCCTACGAGCAGTACTTC.

This clonotype was found many times. V usage is TRBV4-1 and J usage is TRBJ2-7; D remains unclear. The CDR3 runs 16 residues. Germline assignment: CDR1 MGHRA and CDR2 YSYEKL. V was shortened by 5 bases and J by 2 bases, with 19 bases between the two germline ends. The CDR3 region is CASSKQLSDFPYEQYF. In nucleotides, the CDR3 is TGCGCCAGCAGCAAGCAGTTATCAGACTTTCCCTACGAGCAGTACTTC.

This clonotype was counted between two and nine times. The J gene is TRBJ2-7, the V gene TRBV20-1; 7 positions agree with TRBD1. Losses at the gene ends were 2 bases for V and 5 bases for J; bases not matched to a gene: 3. Germline V gene sequence: CDR1 DFQATT, CDR2 SNEGSKA (reference sequence). The CDR3 consists of 12 residues. The CDR3 spells CSARIDRDEQYF. CDR3 nucleotide sequence: TGCAGTGCTAGAATTGACAGGGACGAGCAGTACTTC.

In its sample, this clonotype was seen a few times. The chain links TRBV27 to TRBJ2-7; 8 positions agree with TRBD1. The length of the CDR3 is 14 residues. The J segment lost 4 bases and the V segment lost 6 bases, leaving 8 bases of the junction unmatched. The V gene's germline CDR1 is MNHEY and CDR2 SMNVEV (reference sequence). CDR3 in amino acids: CASSIQGDGYEQYF. CDR3 DNA: TGTGCCAGCAGCATACAGGGGGACGGATACGAGCAGTACTTC.

The sample holds a few counts of this clonotype. This chain connects TRBV20-1 to TRBJ2-7; D is uncertain. This CDR3 has 14 residues. The germline V and J ends were trimmed by 6 bases and 3 bases, with 18 bases remaining between them. The germline CDR1 and CDR2 sequences are DFQATT and SNEGSKA (reference sequence). CDR3 residues: CSALSGPVGYEQYF. In nucleotides, the CDR3 is TGCAGTGCGTTGTCCGGGCCTGTAGGCTACGAGCAGTACTTC.

This chain uses TRBV29-1 with TRBJ1-5; D perhaps matches TRBD1 (5 bases). V lost 0 bases, J lost 5 bases, and 8 bases lay in between. Per the germline V gene, CDR1 is SQVTM and CDR2 is ANQGSEA. The CDR3 totals 13 residues. The CDR3 coding sequence is TGCAGCGTTGAAGAGGGACTCGATCAGCCCCAGCATTTT. Encoded protein: CSVEEGLDQPQHF. The entire variable domain, with the rest obtained from reference TRBV29-1 and TRBJ1-5, is as follows: SAVISQKPSRDICQRGTSLTIQCQVDSQVTMMFWYRQQPGQSLTLIATANQGSEATYESGFVIDKFPISRPNLTFSTLTVSNMSPEDSSIYLCSVEEGLDQPQHFGDGTRLSIL.

This clonotype was seen many times. This chain joins TRBV5-1 and TRBJ2-3; D unclear. Germline V CDR1 and CDR2: SGHRS, YFSETQ. This CDR3 contains 16 residues. V lost 0 bases to trimming and J lost 1 base, with 12 bases between them. As DNA, the CDR3 is TGCGCCAGCAGCTTGGGTGCGAATGCTGGCACAGATACGCAGTATTTT. It encodes CASSLGANAGTDTQYF.

The chain links TRBV6-2 or TRBV6-3 to TRBJ1-1; 8 bases are shared with TRBD1. The CDR3 length is 14 residues. The J segment lost 1 base and the V segment lost 2 bases, leaving 0 bases of the junction unmatched. The germline V gene encodes CDR1 MNHEY and CDR2 SVGEGT. CDR3 protein: CASSYQGANTEAFF. The CDR3 DNA reads as TGTGCCAGCAGTTACCAGGGGGCGAACACTGAAGCTTTCTTT.

The chain recombines TRBV3-1 with TRBJ2-5, with 11 nucleotides matching TRBD1. With 4 bases clipped from V and 5 bases from J, the junction kept 9 bases outside the gene matches. Germline values: CDR1 LGHDT, CDR2 YNNKEL (reference sequence). The CDR3 runs to 16 residues. CDR3 sequence reads: CASSPWTGGPQETQYF. The CDR3 DNA sequence: TGTGCCAGCAGCCCTTGGACAGGGGGCCCCCAGGAGACCCAGTACTTC.